This is a list of T cell receptor beta chains from one sample in a study of cytotoxic CD8 clonotypes in ibrutinib-treated CLL. Here immunoSEQ multiplex PCR was the method, and the copy in TCRdb shows in-frame clones only, minus some. The sample consists of around 42,000 clones, over 60% of them appearing once. The sequencing here drew on PBMCs, taken after 24 months of ibrutinib treatment. These receptors all stem from a human donor with chronic lymphocytic leukemia. CDR3s include the opening cysteine and the closing phenylalanine or tryptophan. The order of the fields is V gene, J gene, CDR3 protein.

TRBV5-1	TRBJ2-3	CASSLSTGRSDTQYF
TRBV2	TRBJ2-5	CASSDRGLQETQYF
TRBV27	TRBJ1-6	CASSLSNYLTPLHF
TRBV10-2	TRBJ2-7	CASRVSGAIEAGQYF
TRBV6-5	TRBJ2-3	CASSYTARGLPDTQYF
TRBV10-2	TRBJ1-5	CASRDRANQPQHF
TRBV2	TRBJ2-5	CASRERETQYF
TRBV19	TRBJ1-1	CASSIGIRAAEAFF
TRBV7-8	TRBJ1-1	CASSYGQGTEAFF
TRBV5-1	TRBJ2-7	CASSLEGGSYEQYF
TRBV11-1	TRBJ2-7	CASSESYSYEQYF
TRBV9	TRBJ2-1	CASSLGLAHNEQFF
TRBV10-1	TRBJ2-7	CASSVPAGRQYF
TRBV18	TRBJ1-2	CASRSAGFGYTF
TRBV7-9	TRBJ2-2	CASSTGTGGTGELFF
TRBV7-2	TRBJ2-1	CASSPQGGEQFF
TRBV2	TRBJ2-3	CASSEGGSQYF
TRBV7-6	TRBJ1-5	CASSLVAGTNQPQHF
TRBV5-1	TRBJ2-5	CASSFPESGETQYF
TRBV5-3	TRBJ1-3	CARGIGVCSGNTIYF
TRBV15	TRBJ2-1	CATSKGQVYNEQFF
TRBV27	TRBJ2-1	CASSSGTSGRHYNEQFF
TRBV6-1	TRBJ1-5	CASSASGGNQPQHF
TRBV15	TRBJ1-3	CATSYYFTGNSGNTIYF
TRBV9	TRBJ1-4	CASSVSPGSTNEKLFF
TRBV25-1	TRBJ1-1	CASKRWNTEAFF
TRBV10-3	TRBJ2-7	CATAGTATYEQYF
TRBV5-1	TRBJ2-1	CASSQGLGEYNEQFF
TRBV5-6	TRBJ2-7	CASSLGLGYEQYF
TRBV4-1	TRBJ2-3	CASSQRALAGSTDTQYF
TRBV2	TRBJ1-2	CASSVGALNYGYTF
TRBV10-2	TRBJ1-5	CASSELSGVNQPQHF
TRBV2	TRBJ1-3	CASSPDRANTIYF
TRBV11-3	TRBJ2-3	CASSSGRHGAWDTQYF
TRBV4-1	TRBJ2-5	CASSQKSPGVQETQYF
TRBV6-4	TRBJ1-2	CASSDSKPLTNYGYTF
TRBV10-3	TRBJ2-2	CAISRRDRDNTGELFF
TRBV11-2	TRBJ2-7	CASSSDRGPAYEQYF
TRBV4-1	TRBJ1-5	CASSQDGNRDQPQHF
TRBV5-6	TRBJ2-2	CASSFFLGGELFF
TRBV5-1	TRBJ1-4	CASSPSVTTGAEKLFF
TRBV7-9	TRBJ2-7	CASSLALAGEQYF